A single sample is the source of the 5 T cell receptor beta chains below, sequenced in a study of identical twins. TCRdb reanalysed the 5' RACE reads using MiXCR and keeps one entry per CDR3 protein. The top ten clones hold about 1.5% of a sample with approximately 680,000 distinct CDR3 sequences, around 7.5% of them seen once. This same sample was also taken into another study, of yellow fever vaccine responses in identical twins.

Sequencing input: PBMCs. These TCRs come from a woman aged 18-30 years in good health.

The chain couples TRBV25-1 to TRBJ1-4; no clear D gene. Germline V gene lookup returns CDR1 MGHDK and CDR2 SYGVNS. Trimming took off 2 bases at V and 5 bases at J, with 12 bases between the two ends. The CDR3 is 15 residues long. CDR3 residues: CASSEPRQANEKLFF. CDR3 nucleotide sequence: TGTGCCAGCAGTGAACCTAGGCAAGCAAATGAAAAACTGTTTTTT.

This chain uses TRBV7-9 with TRBJ2-3; 7 positions match TRBD2. With V trimmed by 2 bases and J by 7 bases, 6 bases remained unmatched. The CDR3 length is 14 residues. Germline loops: CDR1 SEHNR, CDR2 FQNEAQ (reference sequence). CDR3 region: CASSLLRERNTQYF. The CDR3 DNA reads TGTGCCAGCAGCTTATTGCGGGAGCGAAATACGCAGTATTTT.

This sequence joins TRBV18 and TRBJ1-5; D is unresolved. Germline values: CDR1 KGHSH, CDR2 LQKENI. CDR3 size: 15 residues. V lost 6 bases and J 7 bases, leaving 19 bases between the germline ends. The CDR3 protein is CASSLGLSSVQPQHF. The CDR3 DNA reads TGTGCCAGCTCCCTCGGACTTTCTTCTGTCCAGCCCCAGCATTTT.

About this clonotype: One end of the junction varies from germline; a read error may be responsible. This chain links TRBV2 with TRBJ1-1; D may be TRBD1 (5 bases). The CDR3 spans 17 residues. In germline, CDR1 is SNHLY, CDR2 FYNNEI. The CDR3 sequence: CARSSLTYRPMNTEAFF. In DNA, the CDR3 is TGTGCCCGCAGTTCGTTGACCTACAGGCCCATGAACACTGAAGCTTTCTTT. Based on the CDR3 plus reference TRBV2 and TRBJ1-1, the full variable domain is EPEVTQTPSHQVTQMGQEVILRCVPISNHLYFYWYRQILGQKVEFLVSFYNNEISEKSEIFDDQFSVERPDGSNFTLKIRSTKLEDSAMYFCARSSLTYRPMNTEAFFGQGTRLTVV.

V usage is TRBV12-3 or TRBV12-4 and J usage is TRBJ2-1, with D tentatively TRBD1 (6 bases). V gave up 6 bases and J gave up 5 bases, with 14 bases separating them. The CDR3 runs 14 residues. Written as DNA, the CDR3 is TGTGCCAGCAGCTCCGGGACAAACAACAATGAGCAGTTCTTC. Its translation: CASSSGTNNNEQFF.